This passage covers 8 T cell receptor beta chains from one sample sequenced in a study of T cell repertoires in cytomegalovirus infection. MiXCR, applied by TCRdb to the reads, yields one record per CDR3 protein. In the table there are 180,000 or so distinct CDR3 sequences, about a sixth of which are singletons. Sequenced material: CD8+ T cells from PBMCs. The receptors shown here come from a human donor in good health (CMV status not recorded). Some clones in this sample may be carry-over from other donors' samples.

This chain joins TRBV6-2 or TRBV6-3 and TRBJ1-5; TRBD1 aligns across 8 bases. Losses at the gene ends were 2 bases for V and 2 bases for J; bases not matched to a gene: 5. Germline CDR1 MNHEY, CDR2 SVGEGT. This CDR3 has 16 amino acids. The CDR3 loop reads CASSYRTGTGNQPQHF. The DNA of the CDR3 is TGTGCCAGCAGTTACAGGACAGGGACGGGCAATCAGCCCCAGCATTTT.

This clonotype was counted ten times or more. The CDR3 region has the DNA TGTGCCAGCACCTTGGGACAGGACCTTCCGTCGTACGAGCAGTACTTC. Translating it yields CASTLGQDLPSYEQYF. This chain connects TRBV7-2 to TRBJ2-7, with TRBD1 matching over 8 bases. J was trimmed by 4 bases and V by 7 bases; bases with no gene match: 15. The CDR3 has 16 residues. The germline CDR1 and CDR2 sequences are SGHTA and FQGNSA.

The rearrangement uses TRBV6-2 or TRBV6-3 and TRBJ2-1; TRBD2 matches 12 bases. The CDR3 spans 16 residues. CDR1 is MNHEY and CDR2 is SVGEGT in the germline V gene. The V gene end was trimmed by 3 bases and the J gene end by 8 bases; junction bases not matched to a gene: 8. The CDR3 sequence: CASSYLLAGGPDEQFF. The DNA of the CDR3 is TGTGCCAGCAGTTATCTGCTAGCGGGGGGGCCCGATGAGCAGTTCTTC.

The chain links TRBV7-6 to TRBJ2-7, with 10 bases aligning to TRBD2. The CDR3 runs to 19 residues. The trim removed 5 bases at V and 2 bases at J, leaving 18 bases unmatched. CDR1 is SGHVS and CDR2 is FNYEAQ in the germline V gene. CDR3 amino acids: CASSLLPPYRTSGTYEQYF. DNA of the CDR3: TGTGCCAGCAGCCTACTCCCCCCTTATCGGACTAGCGGTACCTACGAGCAGTACTTC.

This sequence joins TRBV5-5 and TRBJ2-1; 10 bases line up with TRBD1. The germline gives CDR1 SGHKS, CDR2 YYEKEE (reference sequence). The CDR3 loop spans 14 amino acids. V shed 4 bases and J 12 bases; nucleotides not matched to a gene: 10. CDR3: CASSISRDRGLQFF. The CDR3 DNA reads as TGTGCCAGCAGCATATCCCGGGACAGGGGATTGCAGTTCTTC.

The table lists this clonotype with many counts. The chain has TRBV28 and TRBJ2-1; D remains ambiguous. CDR3 size: 16 residues. Germline CDR1 reads MDHEN; CDR2 reads SYDVKM. V lost 2 bases and J 0 bases, leaving 11 bases between the germline ends. In DNA, the CDR3 is TGTGCCAGCAGTTTACGGCTAGAACCCTCCTACAATGAGCAGTTCTTC. This translates into CASSLRLEPSYNEQFF.

This clonotype was counted only a few times. The chain couples TRBV20-1 to TRBJ2-5; 10 bases agree with TRBD1. J was trimmed by 2 bases and V by 6 bases; bases with no gene match: 6. The V gene's germline CDR1 is DFQATT and CDR2 SNEGSKA (reference sequence). This CDR3 is 14 amino acids long. The CDR3 reads CSAPRTGGQETQYF. DNA of the CDR3: TGCAGTGCACCAAGGACAGGGGGGCAAGAGACCCAGTACTTC.

The CDR3 DNA reads TGTGCCAGTAGTGCGCGGACTAGCGGGGGGGGTGCAGATACGCAGTATTTT. Protein: CASSARTSGGGADTQYF. The chain has TRBV19 and TRBJ2-3; 15 positions match TRBD2. This CDR3 contains 17 residues. Germline V gives CDR1 LNHDA, CDR2 SQIVND (reference sequence). V lost 5 bases and J lost 4; bases outside the gene matches: 7.